This TCR beta chain was observed in a study of PD-L1 blockade in urothelial cancer. Study context: About 90% of the 29 patients were males with bladder-origin urothelial cancer.

Data came from immunoSEQ multiplex PCR; TCRdb stores just in-frame clones and leaves some out. Among about 91,000 clones listed, roughly 80% were seen once. Time point meaning: peripheral blood 6 weeks after treatment start. V was shortened by 1 base and J by 4 bases, with 10 bases between the two germline ends. Per the germline V gene, CDR1 is KGHSH and CDR2 is LQKENI. The CDR3 spans 14 residues. This clone was recorded a few times. The clonotype comes from a man between 70 and 80 years old with urothelial cancer. This chain joins TRBV18 and TRBJ1-1; D is ambiguous. Sequencing was performed on PBMCs, taken around atezolizumab (anti-PD-L1) treatment. The CDR3 here is CASSPQEGGTEAFF. The CDR3 nucleotides are TGTGCCAGCTCACCACAGGAGGGTGGCACTGAAGCTTTCTTT.